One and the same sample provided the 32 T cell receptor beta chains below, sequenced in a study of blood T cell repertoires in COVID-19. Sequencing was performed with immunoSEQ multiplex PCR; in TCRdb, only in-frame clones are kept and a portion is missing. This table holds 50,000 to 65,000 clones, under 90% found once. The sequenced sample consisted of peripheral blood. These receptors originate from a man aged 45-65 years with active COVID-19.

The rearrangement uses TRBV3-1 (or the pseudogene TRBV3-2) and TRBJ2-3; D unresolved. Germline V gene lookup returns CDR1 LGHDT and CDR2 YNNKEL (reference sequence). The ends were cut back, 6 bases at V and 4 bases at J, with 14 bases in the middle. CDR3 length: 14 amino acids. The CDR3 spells CASSREVNADTQYF. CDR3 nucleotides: TGTGCCAGCAGTCGAGAAGTGAACGCAGATACGCAGTATTTT.

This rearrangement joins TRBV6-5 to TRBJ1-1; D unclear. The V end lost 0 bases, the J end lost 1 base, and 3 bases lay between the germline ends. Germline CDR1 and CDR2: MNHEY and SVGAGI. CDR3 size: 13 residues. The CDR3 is CASSYSQNTEAFF. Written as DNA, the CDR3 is TGTGCCAGCAGTTACTCACAGAACACTGAAGCTTTCTTT.

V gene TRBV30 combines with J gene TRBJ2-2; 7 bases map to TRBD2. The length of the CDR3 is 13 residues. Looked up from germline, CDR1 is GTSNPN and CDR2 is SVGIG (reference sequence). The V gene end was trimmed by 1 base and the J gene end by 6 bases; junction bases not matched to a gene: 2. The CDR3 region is CAWSESGAGELFF. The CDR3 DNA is TGTGCCTGGAGTGAGAGCGGGGCCGGGGAGCTGTTTTTT.

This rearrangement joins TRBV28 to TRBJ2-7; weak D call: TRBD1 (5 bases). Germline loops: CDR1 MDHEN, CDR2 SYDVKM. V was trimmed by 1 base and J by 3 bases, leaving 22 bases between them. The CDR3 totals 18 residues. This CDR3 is CASSLFPRARGSVYEQYF. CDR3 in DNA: TGTGCCAGCAGTTTATTCCCCCGCGCTAGGGGATCCGTCTACGAGCAGTACTTC.

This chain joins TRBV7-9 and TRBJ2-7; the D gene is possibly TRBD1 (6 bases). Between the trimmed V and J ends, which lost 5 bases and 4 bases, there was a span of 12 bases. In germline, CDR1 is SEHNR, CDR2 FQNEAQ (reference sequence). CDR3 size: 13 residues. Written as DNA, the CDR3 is TGTGCCAGCAGCCCAGGGGTGGTTTACGAGCAGTACTTC. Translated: CASSPGVVYEQYF. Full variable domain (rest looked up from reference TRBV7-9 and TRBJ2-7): DTGVSQNPRHKITKRGQNVTFRCDPISEHNRLYWYRQTLGQGPEFLTYFQNEAQLEKSRLLSDRFSAERPKGSFSTLEIQRTEQGDSAMYLCASSPGVVYEQYFGPGTRLTVT.

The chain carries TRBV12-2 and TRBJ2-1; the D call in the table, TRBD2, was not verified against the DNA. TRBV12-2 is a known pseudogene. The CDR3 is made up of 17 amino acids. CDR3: CASRLHAAGGSYNEQFF. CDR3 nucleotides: TGTGCAAGTCGCTTACACGCTGCGGGAGGCTCCTACAATGAGCAGTTCTTC.

The CDR3 here is CASSRDTAYEQYF. The CDR3 nucleotides read TGTGCCAGCAGTCGGGACACAGCCTACGAGCAGTACTTC. V and J are TRBV6-5 and TRBJ2-7; TRBD1 is a possible D gene (6 bases). V was pared by 5 bases and J by 2 bases, with 10 bases between. In germline, CDR1 is MNHEY, CDR2 SVGAGI. The length of the CDR3 is 13 residues.

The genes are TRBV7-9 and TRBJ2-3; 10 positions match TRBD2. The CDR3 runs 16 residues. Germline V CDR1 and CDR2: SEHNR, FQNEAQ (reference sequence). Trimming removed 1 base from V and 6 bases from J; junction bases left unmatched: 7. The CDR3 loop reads CASSLGLAGEGDTQYF. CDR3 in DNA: TGTGCCAGCAGCTTAGGACTAGCGGGCGAGGGGGATACGCAGTATTTT.

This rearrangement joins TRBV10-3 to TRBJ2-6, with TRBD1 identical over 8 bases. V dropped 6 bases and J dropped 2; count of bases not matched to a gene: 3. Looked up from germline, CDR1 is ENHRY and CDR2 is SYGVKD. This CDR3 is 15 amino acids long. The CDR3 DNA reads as TGTGCCATCAGCACGACAGGGGCTGGGGCCAACGTCCTGACTTTC. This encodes CAISTTGAGANVLTF.

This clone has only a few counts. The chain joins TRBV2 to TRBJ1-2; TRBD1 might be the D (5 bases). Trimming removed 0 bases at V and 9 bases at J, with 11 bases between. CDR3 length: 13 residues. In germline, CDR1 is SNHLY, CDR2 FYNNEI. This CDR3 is CASSEALQGRYTF. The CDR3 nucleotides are TGTGCCAGCAGTGAAGCGCTTCAGGGCCGCTACACCTTC. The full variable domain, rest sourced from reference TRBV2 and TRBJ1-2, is EPEVTQTPSHQVTQMGQEVILRCVPISNHLYFYWYRQILGQKVEFLVSFYNNEISEKSEIFDDQFSVERPDGSNFTLKIRSTKLEDSAMYFCASSEALQGRYTFGSGTRLTVV.

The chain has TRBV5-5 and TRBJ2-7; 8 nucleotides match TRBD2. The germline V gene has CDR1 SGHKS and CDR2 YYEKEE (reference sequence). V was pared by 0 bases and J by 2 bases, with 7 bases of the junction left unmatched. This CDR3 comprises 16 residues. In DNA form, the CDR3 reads TGTGCCAGCAGCTTGGCCCGGGGTAGCGGGGCCTACGAGCAGTACTTC. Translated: CASSLARGSGAYEQYF.

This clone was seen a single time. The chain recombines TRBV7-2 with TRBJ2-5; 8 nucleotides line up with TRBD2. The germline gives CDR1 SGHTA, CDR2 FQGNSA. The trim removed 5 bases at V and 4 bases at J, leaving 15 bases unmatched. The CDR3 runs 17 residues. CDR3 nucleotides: TGTGCCAGCAGCCCTCAGGTCACTAGCGGAGGAAGAGAGACCCAGTACTTC. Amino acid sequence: CASSPQVTSGGRETQYF.

The DNA of the CDR3 is TGCGCCAGCAGCCCCGGGACCCTCAGGGGCAAAAACATTCAGTACTTC. Its protein product is CASSPGTLRGKNIQYF. This chain uses TRBV5-1 with TRBJ2-4; the D gene is possibly TRBD1 (6 bases). In germline, CDR1 is SGHRS, CDR2 YFSETQ. The CDR3 contains 16 residues. Trimming stripped 4 bases from V and 3 bases from J, with 17 bases between.

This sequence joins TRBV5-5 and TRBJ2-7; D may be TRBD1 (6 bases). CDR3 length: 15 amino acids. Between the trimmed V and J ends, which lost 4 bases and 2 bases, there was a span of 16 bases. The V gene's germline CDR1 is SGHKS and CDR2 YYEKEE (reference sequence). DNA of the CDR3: TGTGCCAGCAGCCAACAGGGCACTCCAACCTACGAGCAGTACTTC. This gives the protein CASSQQGTPTYEQYF.

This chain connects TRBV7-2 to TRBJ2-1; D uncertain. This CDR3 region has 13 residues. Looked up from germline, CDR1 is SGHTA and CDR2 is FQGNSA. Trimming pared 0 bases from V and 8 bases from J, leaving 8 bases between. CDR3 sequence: CASSLAHSHEQFF. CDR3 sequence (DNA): TGTGCCAGCAGCTTAGCCCACAGCCATGAGCAGTTCTTC. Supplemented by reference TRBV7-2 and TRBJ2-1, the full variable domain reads GAGVSQSPSNKVTEKGKDVELRCDPISGHTALYWYRQSLGQGLEFLIYFQGNSAPDKSGLPSDRFSAERTGGSVSTLTIQRTQQEDSAVYLCASSLAHSHEQFFGPGTRLTVL.

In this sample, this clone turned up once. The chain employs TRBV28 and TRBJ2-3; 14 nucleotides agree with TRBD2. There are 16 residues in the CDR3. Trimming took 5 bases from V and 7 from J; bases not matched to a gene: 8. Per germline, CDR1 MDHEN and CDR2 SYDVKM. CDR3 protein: CASSPPGLAGANTQYF. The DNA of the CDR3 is TGTGCCAGCAGTCCCCCGGGACTAGCGGGGGCGAATACGCAGTATTTT.

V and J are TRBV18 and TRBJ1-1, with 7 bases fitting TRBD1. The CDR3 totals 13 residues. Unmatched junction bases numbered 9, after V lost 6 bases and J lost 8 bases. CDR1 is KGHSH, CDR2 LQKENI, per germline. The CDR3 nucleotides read TGTGCCAGCTCCCCAAACAGGGGCCTAGAAGCTTTCTTT. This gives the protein CASSPNRGLEAFF.

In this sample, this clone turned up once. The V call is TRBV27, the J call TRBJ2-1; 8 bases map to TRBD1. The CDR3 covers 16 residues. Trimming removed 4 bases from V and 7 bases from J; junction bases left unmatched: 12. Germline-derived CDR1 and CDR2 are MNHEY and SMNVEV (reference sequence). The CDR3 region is CASSSSGGAVGNEQFF. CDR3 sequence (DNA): TGTGCCAGCAGTTCCTCAGGGGGCGCTGTAGGAAATGAGCAGTTCTTC.

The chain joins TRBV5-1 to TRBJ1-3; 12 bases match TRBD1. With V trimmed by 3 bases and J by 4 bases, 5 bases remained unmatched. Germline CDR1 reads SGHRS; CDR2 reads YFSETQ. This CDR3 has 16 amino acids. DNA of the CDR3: TGCGCCAGCAGCTGGGCCGGGACAGGGGGCGGAAACACCATATATTTT. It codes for CASSWAGTGGGNTIYF.

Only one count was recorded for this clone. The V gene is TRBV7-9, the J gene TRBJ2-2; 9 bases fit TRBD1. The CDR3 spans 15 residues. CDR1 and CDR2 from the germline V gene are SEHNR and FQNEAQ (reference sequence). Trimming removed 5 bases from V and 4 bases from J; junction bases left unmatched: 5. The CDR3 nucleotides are TGTGCCAGCAGCGAGGGACAGGGTGGCACCGGGGAGCTGTTTTTT. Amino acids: CASSEGQGGTGELFF.

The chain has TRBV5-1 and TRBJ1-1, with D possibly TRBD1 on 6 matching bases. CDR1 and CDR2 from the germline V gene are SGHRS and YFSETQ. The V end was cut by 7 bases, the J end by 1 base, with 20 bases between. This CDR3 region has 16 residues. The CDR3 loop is CASWNNAGAGNTEAFF. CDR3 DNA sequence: TGCGCCAGCTGGAATAACGCGGGGGCCGGGAACACTGAAGCTTTCTTT. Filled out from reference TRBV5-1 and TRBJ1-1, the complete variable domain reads KAGVTQTPRYLIKTRGQQVTLSCSPISGHRSVSWYQQTPGQGLQFLFEYFSETQRNKGNFPGRFSGRQFSNSRSEMNVSTLELGDSALYLCASWNNAGAGNTEAFFGQGTRLTVV.

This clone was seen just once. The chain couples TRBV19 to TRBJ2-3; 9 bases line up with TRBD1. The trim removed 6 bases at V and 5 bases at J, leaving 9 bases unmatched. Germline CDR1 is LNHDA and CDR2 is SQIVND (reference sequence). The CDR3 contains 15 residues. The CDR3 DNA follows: TGTGCCAGTAGCGATGACAGGGGGAGAGGAGATACGCAGTATTTT. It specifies CASSDDRGRGDTQYF. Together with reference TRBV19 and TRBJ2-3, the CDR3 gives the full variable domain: DGGITQSPKYLFRKEGQNVTLSCEQNLNHDAMYWYRQDPGQGLRLIYYSQIVNDFQKGDIAEGYSVSREKKESFPLTVTSAQKNPTAFYLCASSDDRGRGDTQYFGPGTRLTVL.

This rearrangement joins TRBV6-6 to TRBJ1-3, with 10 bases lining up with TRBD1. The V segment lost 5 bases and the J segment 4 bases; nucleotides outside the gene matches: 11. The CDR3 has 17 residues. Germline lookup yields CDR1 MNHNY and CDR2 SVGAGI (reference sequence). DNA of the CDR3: TGTGCCAGCAGTCCCCGGGACAGGGGAGCCCTAGGAAACACCATATATTTT. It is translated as CASSPRDRGALGNTIYF.

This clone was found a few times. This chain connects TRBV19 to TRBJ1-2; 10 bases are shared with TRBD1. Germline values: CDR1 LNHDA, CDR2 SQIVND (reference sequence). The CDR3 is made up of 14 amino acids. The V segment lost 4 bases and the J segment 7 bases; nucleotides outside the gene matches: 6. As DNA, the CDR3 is TGTGCCAGTAGTACCCGACAGGGGGCGGCTGGCTACACCTTC. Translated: CASSTRQGAAGYTF.

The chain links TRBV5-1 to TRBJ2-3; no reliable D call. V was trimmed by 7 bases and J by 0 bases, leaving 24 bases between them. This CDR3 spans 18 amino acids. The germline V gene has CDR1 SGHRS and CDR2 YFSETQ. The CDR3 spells CASLRRFAVRSSTDTQYF. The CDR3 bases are TGCGCCAGCCTGAGGCGGTTCGCGGTCCGAAGCAGCACAGATACGCAGTATTTT.

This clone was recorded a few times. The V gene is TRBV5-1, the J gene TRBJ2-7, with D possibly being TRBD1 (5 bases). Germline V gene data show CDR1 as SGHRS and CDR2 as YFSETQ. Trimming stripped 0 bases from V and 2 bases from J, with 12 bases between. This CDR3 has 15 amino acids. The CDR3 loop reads CASSLVSVQAYEQYF. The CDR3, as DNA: TGCGCCAGCAGCTTGGTTAGTGTACAGGCCTACGAGCAGTACTTC.

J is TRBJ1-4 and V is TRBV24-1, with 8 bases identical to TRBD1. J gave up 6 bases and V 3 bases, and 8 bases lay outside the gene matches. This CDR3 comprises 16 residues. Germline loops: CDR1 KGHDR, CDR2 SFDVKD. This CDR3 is CATSDQTRGQDEKLFF. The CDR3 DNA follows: TGTGCCACCAGTGATCAGACCAGGGGGCAGGATGAAAAACTGTTTTTT.

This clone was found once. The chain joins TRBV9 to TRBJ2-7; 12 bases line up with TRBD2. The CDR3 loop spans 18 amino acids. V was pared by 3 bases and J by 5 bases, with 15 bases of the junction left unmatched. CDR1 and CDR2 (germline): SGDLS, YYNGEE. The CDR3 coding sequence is TGTGCCAGCAGCGACGGTGGGGAAGGACTAGCGGGATCTCACGAGCAGTACTTC. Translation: CASSDGGEGLAGSHEQYF.

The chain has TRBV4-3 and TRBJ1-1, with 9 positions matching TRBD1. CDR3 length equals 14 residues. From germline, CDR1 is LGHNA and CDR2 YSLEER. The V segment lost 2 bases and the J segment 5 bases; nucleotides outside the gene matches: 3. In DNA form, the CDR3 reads TGCGCCAGCAGCCAACCGGACAGGGGAACTGAAGCTTTCTTT. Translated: CASSQPDRGTEAFF.

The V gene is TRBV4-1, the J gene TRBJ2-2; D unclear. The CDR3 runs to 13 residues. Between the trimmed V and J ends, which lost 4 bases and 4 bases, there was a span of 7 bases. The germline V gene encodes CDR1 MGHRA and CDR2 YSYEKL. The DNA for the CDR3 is TGCGCCAGCAGCCGGTTTAGCACCGGGGAGCTGTTTTTT. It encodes CASSRFSTGELFF.

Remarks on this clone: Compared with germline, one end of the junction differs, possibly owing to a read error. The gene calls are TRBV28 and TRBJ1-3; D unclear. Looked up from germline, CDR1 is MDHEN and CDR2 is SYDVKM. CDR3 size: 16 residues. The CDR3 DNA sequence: TGTGCCAGCAGCTTATCCTTCGGTTTCTCTGGAAACACCATATATTTT. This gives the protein CASSLSFGFSGNTIYF.

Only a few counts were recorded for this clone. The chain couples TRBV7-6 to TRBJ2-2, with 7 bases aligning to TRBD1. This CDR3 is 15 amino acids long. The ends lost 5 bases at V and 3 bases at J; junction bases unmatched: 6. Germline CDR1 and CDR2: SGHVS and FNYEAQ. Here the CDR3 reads CASSDRTGYTGELFF. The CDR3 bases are TGTGCCAGCAGCGACCGGACAGGATACACCGGGGAGCTGTTTTTT.